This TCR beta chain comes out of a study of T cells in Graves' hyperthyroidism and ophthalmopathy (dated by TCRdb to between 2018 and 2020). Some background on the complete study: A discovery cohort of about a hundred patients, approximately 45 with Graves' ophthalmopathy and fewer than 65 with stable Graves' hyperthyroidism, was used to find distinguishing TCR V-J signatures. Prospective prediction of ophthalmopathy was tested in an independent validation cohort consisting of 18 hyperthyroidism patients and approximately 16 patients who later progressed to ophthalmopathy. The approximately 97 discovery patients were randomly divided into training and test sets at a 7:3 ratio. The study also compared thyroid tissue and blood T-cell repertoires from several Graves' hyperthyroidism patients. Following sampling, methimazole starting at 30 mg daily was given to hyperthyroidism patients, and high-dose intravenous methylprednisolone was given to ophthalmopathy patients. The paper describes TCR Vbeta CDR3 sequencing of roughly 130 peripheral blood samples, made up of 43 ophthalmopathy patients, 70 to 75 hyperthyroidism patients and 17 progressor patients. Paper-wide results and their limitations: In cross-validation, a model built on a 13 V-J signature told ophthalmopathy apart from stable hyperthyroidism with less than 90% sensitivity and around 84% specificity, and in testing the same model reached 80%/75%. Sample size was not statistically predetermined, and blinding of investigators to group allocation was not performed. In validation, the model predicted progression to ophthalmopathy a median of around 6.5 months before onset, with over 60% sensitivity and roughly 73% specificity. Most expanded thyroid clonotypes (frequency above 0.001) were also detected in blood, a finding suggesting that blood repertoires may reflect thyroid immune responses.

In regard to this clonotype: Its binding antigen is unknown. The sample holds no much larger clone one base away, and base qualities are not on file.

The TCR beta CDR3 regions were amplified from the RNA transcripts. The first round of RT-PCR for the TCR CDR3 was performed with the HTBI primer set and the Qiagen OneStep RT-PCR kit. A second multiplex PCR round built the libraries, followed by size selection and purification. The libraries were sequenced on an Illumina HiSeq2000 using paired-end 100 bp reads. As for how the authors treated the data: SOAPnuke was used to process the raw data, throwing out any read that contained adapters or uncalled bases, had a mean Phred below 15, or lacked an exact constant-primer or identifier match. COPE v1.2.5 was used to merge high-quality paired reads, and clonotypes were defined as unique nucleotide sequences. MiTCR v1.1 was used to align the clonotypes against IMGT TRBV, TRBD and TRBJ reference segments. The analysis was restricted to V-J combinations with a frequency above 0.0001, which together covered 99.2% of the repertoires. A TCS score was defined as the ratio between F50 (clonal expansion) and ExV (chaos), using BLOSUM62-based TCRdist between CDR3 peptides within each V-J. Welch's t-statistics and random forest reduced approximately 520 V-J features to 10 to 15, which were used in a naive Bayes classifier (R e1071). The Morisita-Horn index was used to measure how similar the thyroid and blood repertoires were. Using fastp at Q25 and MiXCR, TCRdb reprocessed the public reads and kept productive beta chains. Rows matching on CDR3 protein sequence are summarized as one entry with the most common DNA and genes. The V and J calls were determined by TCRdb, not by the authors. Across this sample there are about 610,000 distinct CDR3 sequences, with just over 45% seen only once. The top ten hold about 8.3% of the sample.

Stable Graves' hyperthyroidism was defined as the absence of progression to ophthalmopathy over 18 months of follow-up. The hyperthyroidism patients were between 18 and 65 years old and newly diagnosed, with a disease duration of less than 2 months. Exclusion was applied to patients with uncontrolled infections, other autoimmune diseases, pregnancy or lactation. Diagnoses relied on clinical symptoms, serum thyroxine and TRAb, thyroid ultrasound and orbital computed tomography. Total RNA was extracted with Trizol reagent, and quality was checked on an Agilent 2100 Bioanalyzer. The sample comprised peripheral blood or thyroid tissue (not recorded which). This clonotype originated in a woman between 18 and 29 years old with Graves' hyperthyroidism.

Here the CDR3 is given as CASSLNQGQEGLAASSYNEQFF. The DNA sequence follows: TGTGCCAGCAGCCTTAACCAGGGACAGGAGGGACTAGCGGCCAGCTCCTACAATGAGCAGTTCTTC. Here the chain combines TRBV7-9 and TRBJ2-1; 11 central nucleotides agree with TRBD2. From cysteine to phenylalanine, the CDR3 is 22 amino acids long. Only CDR3 DNA is held: 66 bases, read in frame from base 1. The germline V gene encodes CDR1 SEHNR and CDR2 FQNEAQ (reference sequence). For this chain, trimming is 5 bases at the V end and 0 bases at the J end, and the number of junction bases without a gene match is 21.